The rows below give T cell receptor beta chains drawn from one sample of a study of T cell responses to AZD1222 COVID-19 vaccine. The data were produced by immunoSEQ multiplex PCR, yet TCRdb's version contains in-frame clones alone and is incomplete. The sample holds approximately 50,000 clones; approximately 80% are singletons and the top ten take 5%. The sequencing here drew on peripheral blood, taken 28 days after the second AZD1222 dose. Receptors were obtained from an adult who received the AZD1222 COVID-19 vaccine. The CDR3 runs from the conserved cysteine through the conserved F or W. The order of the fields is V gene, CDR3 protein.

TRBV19,CASSIGGYEKLFF
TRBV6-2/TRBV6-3,CASSYSDRYEQYF
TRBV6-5,CASTGTVNEKLFF
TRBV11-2,CASSLGWSGPSETQYF
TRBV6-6,CASSDTPSSGGEQFF
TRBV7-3,CASSLSGGLVETQYF
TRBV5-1,CASSLSGTGLRETQYF
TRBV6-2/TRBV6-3,CASSYIPSDKPQHF
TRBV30,CAWSPPGVSNQPQHF
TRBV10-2,CASGLAGRADTQYF
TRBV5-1,CASSLELATHNEQFF
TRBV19,CASSGQAGAGELFF
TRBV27,CASSPRTAYNEQFF
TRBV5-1,CASSSLAEAGELFF
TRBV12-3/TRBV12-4,CASSLAVNTEAFF
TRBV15,CATSRARDRTYEQYF
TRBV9,CASSVATGTVKAFF
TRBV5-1,CATSLGGFDNSPLHF
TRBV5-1,CASSRTDSRIQPQHF
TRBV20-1,CSASFFAQRDNEQFF
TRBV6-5,CASSYSVGVYEQYF
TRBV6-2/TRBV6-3,CASSYSQGGYNEQFF
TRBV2,CAGSEGDPSNQPQHF
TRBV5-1,CASKGPSENTEAFF
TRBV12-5,CASGLGQIATNEKLFF
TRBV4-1,CASSQGILGDQPQHF
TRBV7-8,CASSAPWGGAATDTQYF
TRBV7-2,CASSSLLTLAKNIQYF
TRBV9,CASSVTGDGYTF
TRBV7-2,CASSGFQETQYF
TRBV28,CASSLTGTANYGYTF
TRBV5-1,CASRTTGVGDTQYF
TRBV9,CASSVGDTLYEQYF
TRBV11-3,CASSLDHEQFF
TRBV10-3,CAISQGQGNEKLFF
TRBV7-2,CASRRSGTATSYEQYF
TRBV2,CASSDRRRGDRSNGYTF
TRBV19,CASRGEADNSPLHF
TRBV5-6,CASSLGQGPKSGYTF
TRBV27,CASRREGSTGELFF
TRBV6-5,CASSNRGGESGYTF
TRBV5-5,CASSLWGNQETQYF
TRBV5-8,CASSLIGTKNIQYF
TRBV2,CASSVLETQYF
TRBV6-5,CASRGGLGNQPQHF
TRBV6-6,CASKGEGETQYF
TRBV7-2,CASSPGQITSGNTIYF
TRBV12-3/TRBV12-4,CASSLWNYGYTF
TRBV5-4,CASSLDNRGIGGYTF